One and the same sample provided the 25 T cell receptor beta chains below, sequenced in a study of blood T cell repertoires in COVID-19. Here immunoSEQ multiplex PCR was the method, and the copy in TCRdb shows in-frame clones only, minus some. Seen here are about 240,000 clones, 81% observed once, and the top ten hold around 7.2%. The sequencing input was peripheral blood. The receptors come from a woman older than 75 with COVID-19, enrolled during active disease.

This clone has just a few counts. J is TRBJ2-2 and V is TRBV6-6, with 8 bases lining up with TRBD1. The CDR3 is 13 amino acids. Germline loops: CDR1 MNHNY, CDR2 SVGAGI (reference sequence). With 6 bases clipped from V and 5 bases from J, the junction kept 2 bases outside the gene matches. CDR3 in amino acids: CASRTGETGELFF. The CDR3 nucleotides read TGTGCCAGCAGGACAGGGGAAACCGGGGAGCTGTTTTTT.

This clone came up a few times. The chain couples TRBV7-9 to TRBJ1-4; TRBD1 might be the D (6 bases). This CDR3 contains 15 residues. V was clipped by 4 bases and J by 8 bases, with 17 bases between them. Germline-derived CDR1 and CDR2 are SEHNR and FQNEAQ (reference sequence). The CDR3 here is CASSSTGSSWEKLFF. DNA for the CDR3: TGTGCCAGCAGCTCTACAGGGTCAAGTTGGGAAAAACTGTTTTTT.

CDR3 sequence: CASGSQGARLNSPLHF. For the CDR3, the DNA is TGTGCTAGTGGTTCCCAGGGCGCGAGGCTCAATTCACCCCTCCACTTT. The gene calls are TRBV12-5 and TRBJ1-6; tentative D call: TRBD1 (5 bases). Per the germline V gene, CDR1 is LGHNT and CDR2 is FRNRAP. Trimming removed 4 bases at V and 7 bases at J, with 17 bases between. There are 16 residues in the CDR3.

The V gene is TRBV27, the J gene TRBJ2-3; 10 bases map to TRBD2. J lost 2 bases, V lost 3 bases, and 17 bases had no gene match. CDR3 length: 20 amino acids. Germline-derived CDR1 and CDR2 are MNHEY and SMNVEV (reference sequence). The CDR3 DNA is TGTGCCAGCAGTTTCGTCGGCATAGCGGGAGGATTTTCTATCACAGATACGCAGTATTTT. Residues: CASSFVGIAGGFSITDTQYF.

This clone was seen ten or more times. The chain recombines TRBV27 with TRBJ2-2; no reliable D call. The V gene's germline CDR1 is MNHEY and CDR2 SMNVEV (reference sequence). CDR3 length equals 13 residues. V lost 8 bases and J 6 bases, leaving 13 bases between the germline ends. The chain's CDR3 is CASGLILSGELFF. The CDR3 DNA reads TGTGCCAGCGGCTTGATCCTCTCCGGGGAGCTGTTTTTT.

The chain combines TRBV3-1 (or the pseudogene TRBV3-2) with TRBJ1-2; D gene unclear. CDR3 size: 11 residues. V lost 5 bases to trimming and J lost 7 bases, with 8 bases between them. Germline V gene lookup returns CDR1 LGHDT and CDR2 YNNKEL (reference sequence). Here the CDR3 reads CASSNPVGYTF. CDR3 sequence (DNA): TGTGCCAGCAGCAATCCGGTTGGCTACACCTTC.

In its sample, this clone was seen a few times. This sequence joins TRBV30 and TRBJ2-3, with 8 bases identical to TRBD2. Germline values: CDR1 GTSNPN, CDR2 SVGIG (reference sequence). The V and J ends lost 3 bases and 5 bases, in that order; junction bases with no gene match: 7. The CDR3 is 14 residues long. CDR3 in DNA: TGTGCCTGGAGAAAAGGACTAGCTGGAGATACGCAGTATTTT. As protein: CAWRKGLAGDTQYF.

The genes are TRBV11-3 and TRBJ1-2; D unclear. From germline, CDR1 is SGHNT and CDR2 YENEEA. Between the trimmed V and J ends, which lost 1 base and 2 bases, there was a span of 5 bases. The CDR3 has 13 amino acids. This chain's CDR3 is CASSLGQNYGYTF. The CDR3 coding sequence is TGTGCCAGCAGCTTAGGCCAGAACTATGGCTACACCTTC. The entire variable domain, with the rest obtained from reference TRBV11-3 and TRBJ1-2, is as follows: EAGVVQSPRYKIIEKKQPVAFWCNPISGHNTLYWYLQNLGQGPELLIRYENEEAVDDSQLPKDRFSAERLKGVDSTLKIQPAELGDSAVYLCASSLGQNYGYTFGSGTRLTVV.

The CDR3 region is CASSYDRVAGTQYF. The CDR3 nucleotides are TGTGCCAGCAGCTATGACCGAGTGGCGGGCACGCAGTATTTT. The rearrangement joins TRBV5-6 to TRBJ2-3, with D possibly matching TRBD2 (5 bases). The CDR3 sequence is 14 residues long. CDR1 is SGHDT and CDR2 is YYEEEE in the germline V gene. The V end lost 3 bases, the J end lost 9 bases, and 17 bases lay between the germline ends.

The chain has TRBV10-1 and TRBJ1-1; D is undetermined. CDR1 is WNHNN, CDR2 SYGVQD, per germline (reference sequence). The CDR3 consists of 15 residues. With 7 bases removed from V and 1 base from J, the gap between germline ends came to 16 bases. CDR3 nucleotides: TGCGCCAGCATGGGCTTAAAAAGGAAGAACACTGAAGCTTTCTTT. It specifies CASMGLKRKNTEAFF.

This chain joins TRBV14 and TRBJ2-1, with a possible D match to TRBD2 (5 bases). Germline V CDR1 and CDR2: SGHDN, FVKESK. The CDR3 is 13 residues long. The germline V and J ends were trimmed by 0 bases and 9 bases, with 9 bases remaining between them. The CDR3 nucleotides are TGTGCCAGCAGCCAAGAACTAGTAGGTGAGCAGTTCTTC. The encoded protein is CASSQELVGEQFF.

This chain links TRBV2 with TRBJ1-4, with a possible D match to TRBD1 (5 bases). With 5 bases removed from V and 3 bases from J, the gap between germline ends came to 13 bases. Germline V gene data show CDR1 as SNHLY and CDR2 as FYNNEI. This CDR3 contains 15 residues. The CDR3 DNA follows: TGTGCCAGCAGTCCAGGGTCGGGGGCTAATGAAAAACTGTTTTTT. Translating gives CASSPGSGANEKLFF.

The rearrangement joins TRBV19 to TRBJ1-2; 7 bases are a match to TRBD1. Germline values: CDR1 LNHDA, CDR2 SQIVND (reference sequence). V gave up 5 bases and J gave up 4 bases; unmatched junction bases: 22. This CDR3 has 19 residues. The CDR3 nucleotides are TGTGCCAGTAGTCCGGGACAGCCTTTGTCTCCGGGACTCCTCTATGGCTACACCTTC. It codes for CASSPGQPLSPGLLYGYTF.

V and J are TRBV5-8 and TRBJ1-5; D might be TRBD1 (6 bases). Trimming removed 1 base from V and 2 bases from J, with 25 bases in between. The CDR3 loop spans 20 amino acids. CDR1 and CDR2 (germline): SGHTS, YDEGEE. The CDR3 protein is CASSLRAAAGAVTGNQPQHF. In DNA form, the CDR3 reads TGTGCCAGCAGCTTGAGGGCTGCGGCAGGGGCAGTCACGGGCAATCAGCCCCAGCATTTT.

V gene TRBV18 combines with J gene TRBJ2-7; TRBD2 agrees at 10 bases. The V and J ends lost 2 bases and 5 bases, in that order; junction bases with no gene match: 6. The CDR3 length is 15 residues. CDR1 is KGHSH, CDR2 LQKENI, per germline. DNA of the CDR3: TGTGCCAGCTCACCAGGCCTAGCGGGAGTGAACGAGCAGTACTTC. Amino acid sequence: CASSPGLAGVNEQYF.

The gene calls are TRBV5-1 and TRBJ1-6; weak D call: TRBD1 (6 bases). Germline assignment: CDR1 SGHRS and CDR2 YFSETQ. The V gene lost 7 bases and the J gene lost 13 bases, with 18 bases spanning the gap. The CDR3 has 13 amino acids. The chain's CDR3 is CASHYGGREPLHF. DNA of the CDR3: TGCGCCAGCCACTACGGGGGGCGCGAGCCCCTCCACTTT.

This clone has only a few counts. V is TRBV21-1 and J is TRBJ1-1. TRBV21-1 is annotated as a pseudogene. This CDR3 comprises 17 residues. The CDR3 spells CASSKGVPRRVDTEAFF. CDR3 bases: TGTGCCAGCAGCAAAGGGGTCCCAAGGAGGGTGGACACTGAAGCTTTCTTT.

The V gene is TRBV19, the J gene TRBJ1-2, with D tentatively TRBD1 (5 bases). Between the trimmed V and J ends, which lost 7 bases and 7 bases, there was a span of 13 bases. The CDR3 loop spans 12 amino acids. The V gene's germline CDR1 is LNHDA and CDR2 SQIVND (reference sequence). CDR3 sequence reads: CASMGTVGGYTF. In DNA, the CDR3 is TGTGCCAGTATGGGGACTGTTGGTGGCTACACCTTC. The whole variable domain, remainder taken from reference TRBV19 and TRBJ1-2, is DGGITQSPKYLFRKEGQNVTLSCEQNLNHDAMYWYRQDPGQGLRLIYYSQIVNDFQKGDIAEGYSVSREKKESFPLTVTSAQKNPTAFYLCASMGTVGGYTFGSGTRLTVV.

The rearrangement joins TRBV9 to TRBJ1-5; 7 nucleotides agree with TRBD1. The V gene's germline CDR1 is SGDLS and CDR2 YYNGEE. The J segment lost 4 bases and the V segment lost 0 bases, leaving 4 bases of the junction unmatched. This CDR3 comprises 15 residues. CDR3 nucleotide sequence: TGTGCCAGCAGCGTAGAAGACAGGGTGAATCAGCCCCAGCATTTT. Translating it yields CASSVEDRVNQPQHF.

This sequence joins TRBV7-9 and TRBJ1-2; D unclear. The germline V gene has CDR1 SEHNR and CDR2 FQNEAQ (reference sequence). V was pared by 6 bases and J by 2 bases, with 13 bases between. This CDR3 contains 14 residues. The CDR3 bases are TGTGCCAGCAGTCCTAAGGGAGGGAACTATGGCTACACCTTC. Protein product: CASSPKGGNYGYTF.

The chain couples TRBV5-1 to TRBJ1-5, with D possibly TRBD1 on 6 matching bases. V was pared by 0 bases and J by 1 base, with 11 bases between. This CDR3 region has 16 residues. Germline V lookup: CDR1 SGHRS, CDR2 YFSETQ. The CDR3 protein is CASSLEGQGSNQPQHF. The CDR3 region has the DNA TGCGCCAGCAGCTTGGAGGGCCAGGGGAGCAATCAGCCCCAGCATTTT.

The chain couples TRBV19 to TRBJ1-5, with D tentatively TRBD1 (6 bases). V lost 6 bases and J lost 5, with 17 bases in between. The CDR3 is 15 residues long. Germline loops: CDR1 LNHDA, CDR2 SQIVND (reference sequence). CDR3 amino acids: CASSRTGKGYQPQHF. The CDR3 nucleotides read TGTGCCAGTAGCCGCACAGGGAAAGGCTATCAGCCCCAGCATTTT.

Concerning this clone itself: This CDR3 is also generated by other DNA sequences in the sample. The rearrangement uses TRBV6-5 and TRBJ2-3; 10 bases are a match to TRBD2. Germline V gives CDR1 MNHEY, CDR2 SVGAGI. The ends lost 8 bases at V and 1 base at J; junction bases unmatched: 6. This CDR3 region has 15 residues. CDR3 in DNA: TGTGCCAGCCGGCGGCTAGCGGGGGGCACAGATACGCAGTATTTT. It specifies CASRRLAGGTDTQYF.

This clone was counted only a few times. This chain connects TRBV27 to TRBJ1-5; no clear D. V was cut by 3 bases and J by 7 bases, with 13 bases left in between. Germline V gene data show CDR1 as MNHEY and CDR2 as SMNVEV (reference sequence). The CDR3 loop spans 14 amino acids. CDR3 in amino acids: CASSLTNAAQPQHF. CDR3 nucleotides: TGTGCCAGCAGTTTGACAAACGCAGCCCAGCCCCAGCATTTT.

The sample holds a few counts of this clone. The chain recombines TRBV5-8 with TRBJ1-5; TRBD1 might be the D (6 bases). V was pared by 1 base and J by 4 bases, with 6 bases between. This CDR3 is built from 13 residues. Germline CDR1 reads SGHTS; CDR2 reads YDEGEE. CDR3 loop: CASSLTGNQPQHF. The CDR3 DNA reads TGTGCCAGCAGCTTGACAGGGAATCAGCCCCAGCATTTT.